This TCR beta chain was identified in a study of blood T cells in healthy people across ages. Primers used in a second PCR of about 7 to 12 cycles were a sample-barcoded 5' primer and a J-beta primer mix. TCRdb re-derived calls from the 5' RACE reads in MiXCR, one entry per CDR3 protein. Of about 730,000 distinct CDR3 sequences in the sample, roughly 47% were seen once. Staff drew around 10 milliliters of peripheral blood from each donor. With each sample, at least 5 micrograms of total RNA were extracted. This clonotype was found a few times. Its antigen is still unknown. Whole-study results and caveats: Across samples, TCR beta diversity tracked strongly with naive T cell percentage.

This receptor was identified in a woman aged 55-69 years in good health. The sample taken for sequencing was blood.

CDR3 loop: CASGVGTGLYF. The CDR3 DNA reads as TGCGCCAGCGGGGTAGGGACAGGGCTGTACTTC. V usage is TRBV5-1 and J usage is TRBJ2-5, with 9 bases aligning to TRBD1. The J segment lost 13 bases and the V segment lost 7 bases, leaving 8 bases of the junction unmatched. CDR3 size: 11 residues. The germline CDR1 and CDR2 sequences are SGHRS and YFSETQ.